This T cell receptor (beta chain) was identified in a study of T cells in tuberculosis. Whole-study context: This South African cohort compared adolescents with or without latent tuberculosis against adults with active tuberculosis.

TCRdb's table, derived via immunoSEQ multiplex PCR, lists solely in-frame clones and lacks some. The sample records roughly 29,000 clones, approximately 93% being singletons. Points on this clone: Its cognate antigen is unknown.

Germline loops: CDR1 SGHAT, CDR2 FQDESV (reference sequence). The V gene lost 5 bases and the J gene lost 6 bases, with 16 bases spanning the gap. CDR3 length: 14 amino acids. The study's findings and limits: GMM-specific TCRs were nearer to active tuberculosis alpha repertoires, suggesting expansion. GEM motif frequencies gave 70% accuracy; the GMM repertoire gave about 90%. Shorter CDR3-alpha in active tuberculosis partly drove smaller distances.

This chain connects TRBV11-1 to TRBJ1-1, with D perhaps matching TRBD1 (5 bases). This receptor was taken from a donor aged 5 to 30 with latent tuberculosis or without tuberculosis infection. The material sequenced was PBMCs. CDR3 protein: CASSDGWGEAEAFF. DNA of the CDR3: TGTGCCAGCAGCGATGGATGGGGGGAGGCTGAAGCTTTCTTT.